The present T cell receptor beta chain was sequenced within a study of T cells after yellow fever vaccination. Study-level results: The presence of abundant clonotypes contaminating from the bulk population was possible in FACS-sorted repertoires. Reappearance after the booster was observed for most primary-vaccination clones (roughly 96% CD4, just over 85% CD8). A secondary response was less intense yet reached its peak sooner, at day 5 versus 15.

By 5'RACE template switching, TCR cDNA was produced, with a universal primer site and UMIs added in the process. MiXCR was run by TCRdb on the 5' RACE reads, yielding one entry per CDR3 protein. The sample consists of approximately 300,000 distinct CDR3 sequences, 6.5% to 8.5% of them appearing once. CDR3 length: 12 amino acids. The V and J ends lost 7 bases and 12 bases, in that order; junction bases with no gene match: 10. This clonotype was observed many times. Its target is unknown. This TCR was sampled from a man between 18 and 35 years old who received the YFV17D yellow fever vaccine. The chain joins TRBV12-3 or TRBV12-4 to TRBJ2-7, with 9 bases identical to TRBD1. Sequencing was performed on PBMCs, taken 45 days after the first yellow fever vaccination. CDR3 coding DNA: TGTGCCAGCACCGATCGACAGGGGGACCTGTACTTC. This codes for CASTDRQGDLYF.